These 28 T cell receptor beta chains were sequenced from one sample in a study of somatic mutations in cytotoxic T cells in rheumatoid arthritis. This table comes from immunoSEQ multiplex PCR, and its TCRdb copy is limited to in-frame clones, with some not included. The repertoire holds about 16,000 clones, with around 80% as singletons. The sequenced sample consisted of CD8+ T cells sorted from blood. The source is a woman aged 45 to 65 with rheumatoid arthritis.

V is TRBV11-2 and J is TRBJ2-1; D is undetermined. The CDR3 length is 13 residues. CDR1 and CDR2 from the germline V gene are SGHAT and FQNNGV. Trimming cost V 5 bases and J 3 bases, with 8 bases left between them. This CDR3 reads CASSLGVYNEQFF. CDR3 nucleotide sequence: TGTGCCAGCAGCCTAGGAGTCTACAATGAGCAGTTCTTC.

Points on this clone: Other nucleotide sequences in the sample specify the same CDR3. The V call is TRBV27, the J call TRBJ2-7; TRBD2 matches 8 bases. V shed 6 bases and J 5 bases; nucleotides not matched to a gene: 6. This CDR3 spans 13 amino acids. Per the germline V gene, CDR1 is MNHEY and CDR2 is SMNVEV (reference sequence). CDR3: CASRTGGVNEQYF. Written as DNA, the CDR3 is TGTGCCAGCAGGACCGGGGGGGTGAACGAGCAGTACTTC.

The chain couples TRBV28 to TRBJ2-5, with a tentative D call TRBD2 (6 bases). Germline CDR1 reads MDHEN; CDR2 reads SYDVKM. With 2 bases removed from V and 5 bases from J, the gap between germline ends came to 9 bases. The CDR3 is 13 amino acids. This chain's CDR3 is CASSLGGMETQYF. The CDR3 DNA is TGTGCCAGCAGTTTAGGCGGGATGGAGACCCAGTACTTC.

This clone has a handful of counts. The chain recombines TRBV11-3 with TRBJ2-3, with 13 bases fitting TRBD2. V lost 5 bases to trimming and J lost 6 bases; unmatched junction nucleotides: 8. The germline V gene has CDR1 SGHNT and CDR2 YENEEA. This CDR3 contains 16 residues. The CDR3: CASSPGGLAGNDTQYF. Here the CDR3 DNA reads TGTGCCAGCAGCCCCGGGGGACTAGCGGGGAACGATACGCAGTATTTT. Variable domain in full (rest from reference TRBV11-3 and TRBJ2-3): EAGVVQSPRYKIIEKKQPVAFWCNPISGHNTLYWYLQNLGQGPELLIRYENEEAVDDSQLPKDRFSAERLKGVDSTLKIQPAELGDSAVYLCASSPGGLAGNDTQYFGPGTRLTVL.

This sequence joins TRBV5-1 and TRBJ2-3, with 7 bases lining up with TRBD2. Trimming at V came to 1 base and at J to 11 bases, leaving 10 bases not matched to a gene. This CDR3 comprises 14 residues. The germline gives CDR1 SGHRS, CDR2 YFSETQ. Here the CDR3 reads CASSLSGGPIEQYF. The DNA of the CDR3 is TGCGCCAGCAGCTTGTCGGGGGGACCCATCGAGCAGTATTTT.

This chain links TRBV5-1 with TRBJ1-1; TRBD1 matches at 8 bases. V lost 0 bases and J lost 4; bases outside the gene matches: 2. Per germline, CDR1 SGHRS and CDR2 YFSETQ. This CDR3 has 14 residues. In DNA, the CDR3 is TGCGCCAGCAGCTTGGAGACAGGGGCCACTGAAGCTTTCTTT. The encoded protein is CASSLETGATEAFF. Based on the CDR3 plus reference TRBV5-1 and TRBJ1-1, the full variable domain is KAGVTQTPRYLIKTRGQQVTLSCSPISGHRSVSWYQQTPGQGLQFLFEYFSETQRNKGNFPGRFSGRQFSNSRSEMNVSTLELGDSALYLCASSLETGATEAFFGQGTRLTVV.

The rearrangement joins TRBV7-9 to TRBJ1-5; tentatively, D is TRBD1 (5 bases). Germline V gene data show CDR1 as SEHNR and CDR2 as FQNEAQ (reference sequence). The CDR3 covers 12 residues. Trimming left V 6 bases short and J 5 bases short, with 8 bases between. CDR3 DNA: TGTGCCAGCAGAACAGGCGATCAGCCCCAGCATTTT. This sequence encodes CASRTGDQPQHF.

The genes are TRBV7-2 and TRBJ2-4, with D hard to call. This CDR3 has 17 amino acids. Germline-derived CDR1 and CDR2 are SGHTA and FQGNSA. The V and J ends lost 1 base and 1 base respectively, with 14 bases between them. The CDR3 protein is CASSLDLPLWAKNIQYF. CDR3 DNA: TGTGCCAGCAGCTTAGACCTCCCTCTCTGGGCCAAAAACATTCAGTACTTC.

The V call is TRBV2, the J call TRBJ2-3, with 12 bases lining up with TRBD2. The germline V gene encodes CDR1 SNHLY and CDR2 FYNNEI. V trimming: 11 bases; J trimming: 4 bases; junction bases outside the gene matches: 10. The CDR3 consists of 15 residues. The CDR3 protein is CAAHPLAGGPDTQYF. Written as DNA, the CDR3 is TGTGCCGCCCACCCCCTAGCGGGAGGGCCAGATACGCAGTATTTT.

This chain uses TRBV13 with TRBJ2-7, with D perhaps TRBD1 (6 bases). CDR3 length: 13 amino acids. V lost 3 bases and J lost 1, with 7 bases in between. Germline CDR1 reads PRHDT; CDR2 reads FYEKMQ (reference sequence). CDR3 coding DNA: TGTGCCAGCAGCTTCGGACAGTCCTACGAGCAGTACTTC. This sequence encodes CASSFGQSYEQYF. The variable domain in full, completed from reference TRBV13 and TRBJ2-7, reads AAGVIQSPRHLIKEKRETATLKCYPIPRHDTVYWYQQGPGQDPQFLISFYEKMQSDKGSIPDRFSAQQFSDYHSELNMSSLELGDSALYFCASSFGQSYEQYFGPGTRLTVT.

This clone was observed a single time. The chain links TRBV29-1 to TRBJ2-1; D may be TRBD2 (7 bases). This CDR3 comprises 14 residues. Trimming took 5 bases from V and 3 from J, leaving 14 bases between them. The germline V gene encodes CDR1 SQVTM and CDR2 ANQGSEA. This CDR3 reads CSVWAGADYNEQFF. CDR3 sequence (DNA): TGCAGCGTTTGGGCGGGGGCTGACTACAATGAGCAGTTCTTC.

This chain joins TRBV2 and TRBJ2-7; D is perhaps TRBD2 (6 bases). V shed 8 bases and J shed 0 bases, with 14 bases lying between them. The CDR3 runs 14 residues. Germline lookup yields CDR1 SNHLY and CDR2 FYNNEI. CDR3: CASLKRDSSYEQYF. The CDR3, as DNA: TGTGCCAGCCTTAAACGGGACTCCTCCTACGAGCAGTACTTC.

The chain employs TRBV27 and TRBJ2-7; 10 nucleotides agree with TRBD1. Per germline, CDR1 MNHEY and CDR2 SMNVEV (reference sequence). The ends lost 4 bases at V and 3 bases at J; junction bases unmatched: 6. This CDR3 has 15 amino acids. The CDR3 region has the DNA TGTGCCAGCAGTTCCCCCGGGACAGGGGTCTACGAGCAGTACTTC. Amino acids: CASSSPGTGVYEQYF.

This chain uses TRBV30 with TRBJ1-1; tentative D call: TRBD1 (6 bases). In germline, CDR1 is GTSNPN, CDR2 SVGIG (reference sequence). The CDR3 loop spans 13 amino acids. Trimming left V 5 bases short and J 1 base short, with 11 bases between. CDR3 DNA: TGTGCCTGGCAAACAGGGAGGAACACTGAAGCTTTCTTT. It specifies CAWQTGRNTEAFF.

V is TRBV12-2 and J is TRBJ1-1; the table's TRBD1 call for D was not verified on the DNA. TRBV12-2 is annotated as a pseudogene. The CDR3 runs to 18 residues. In nucleotides, the CDR3 is TGTGCAAGTCGCTTAGAGGACAGGGACCCTCTATTCAACACTGAAGCTTTCTTT. Its protein is CASRLEDRDPLFNTEAFF.

This clone occurred once. This chain connects TRBV19 to TRBJ2-3, with D possibly matching TRBD2 (6 bases). The CDR3 extends over 17 amino acids. Germline lookup yields CDR1 LNHDA and CDR2 SQIVND (reference sequence). Trimming took 0 bases from V and 0 from J, leaving 13 bases between them. The CDR3 sequence: CASSIDLGGRSTDTQYF. The CDR3, as DNA: TGTGCCAGTAGTATAGATCTGGGAGGAAGGAGCACAGATACGCAGTATTTT.

The chain links TRBV6-1 to TRBJ2-1; the D gene is possibly TRBD2 (7 bases). The germline gives CDR1 MNHNS, CDR2 SASEGT. V was shortened by 4 bases and J by 6 bases, with 13 bases between the two germline ends. This CDR3 has 14 amino acids. The CDR3 here is CASSGRGGVNEQFF. The CDR3 DNA sequence: TGTGCCAGCAGTGGTAGGGGGGGCGTCAATGAGCAGTTCTTC.

This clone has just one count. This sequence joins TRBV30 and TRBJ2-7; TRBD1 agrees at 8 bases. The CDR3 sequence is 12 residues long. Unmatched junction bases numbered 6, after V lost 7 bases and J lost 4 bases. Germline CDR1 GTSNPN, CDR2 SVGIG (reference sequence). The DNA for the CDR3 is TGTGCCTTCTCAGGGGGCGTTTACGAGCAGTACTTC. It encodes CAFSGGVYEQYF.

V gene TRBV11-2 combines with J gene TRBJ1-1; possibly TRBD1 for D (5 bases). CDR1 and CDR2 (germline): SGHAT, FQNNGV. This CDR3 comprises 15 residues. V was shortened by 5 bases and J by 0 bases, with 13 bases between the two germline ends. The CDR3 here is CASSPRGGVNTEAFF. In DNA form, the CDR3 reads TGTGCCAGCAGCCCTCGGGGGGGAGTGAACACTGAAGCTTTCTTT.

V is TRBV4-1 and J is TRBJ2-5; 9 bases align to TRBD2. CDR1 is MGHRA and CDR2 is YSYEKL in the germline V gene. The CDR3 extends over 19 amino acids. With 3 bases clipped from V and 1 base from J, the junction kept 15 bases outside the gene matches. The CDR3 reads CASSQGSSGGTGPQETQYF. In DNA, the CDR3 is TGCGCCAGCAGCCAGGGATCAAGCGGGGGGACCGGACCCCAAGAGACCCAGTACTTC.

The chain couples TRBV5-8 to TRBJ1-5; 7 bases agree with TRBD1. From germline, CDR1 is SGHTS and CDR2 YDEGEE. The CDR3 is 17 residues long. Trimming removed 0 bases from V and 7 bases from J; junction bases left unmatched: 13. CDR3 sequence: CASSLARGRSIFQPQHF. The CDR3 DNA follows: TGTGCCAGCAGCTTGGCAAGGGGGCGCTCAATTTTCCAGCCCCAGCATTTT.

The J gene is TRBJ2-1, the V gene TRBV2; 9 bases fit TRBD2. J lost 7 bases, V lost 1 base, and 5 bases had no gene match. Germline values: CDR1 SNHLY, CDR2 FYNNEI. The CDR3 has 15 amino acids. CDR3 nucleotide sequence: TGTGCCAGCAGTGAAGGGACTAGCGATTGGAATGAGCAGTTCTTC. Its translation is CASSEGTSDWNEQFF.

The chain links TRBV2 to TRBJ2-3; TRBD1 is a possible D gene (5 bases). This CDR3 is built from 15 residues. CDR1 is SNHLY and CDR2 is FYNNEI in the germline V gene. Trimming stripped 2 bases from V and 0 bases from J, with 9 bases between. The CDR3, as DNA: TGTGCCAGCAGTGAAACAGGACCTAGCACAGATACGCAGTATTTT. Protein sequence: CASSETGPSTDTQYF.

The chain combines TRBV28 with TRBJ2-7, with D possibly TRBD1 on 6 matching bases. V was cut by 7 bases and J by 0 bases, with 13 bases left in between. The CDR3 covers 14 residues. Germline V gene data show CDR1 as MDHEN and CDR2 as SYDVKM. The CDR3 loop is CASTLAGDSYEQYF. The CDR3, as DNA: TGTGCCAGCACGTTGGCAGGGGACTCCTACGAGCAGTACTTC.

This clone was seen a single time. The V call is TRBV25-1, the J call TRBJ1-1; D is unresolved. Germline V gene lookup returns CDR1 MGHDK and CDR2 SYGVNS. V was clipped by 5 bases and J by 1 base, with 2 bases between them. This CDR3 is 11 amino acids long. In DNA, the CDR3 is TGTGCCAGCAGTCCGAACACTGAAGCTTTCTTT. This encodes CASSPNTEAFF.

This clone has just one count. This chain links TRBV18 with TRBJ2-2, with a weak D call TRBD2 (5 bases). Trimming took 8 bases from V and 6 from J, leaving 19 bases between them. There are 15 residues in the CDR3. Germline CDR1 is KGHSH and CDR2 is LQKENI. The DNA for the CDR3 is TGTGCCAGCCGGGGTGACGTAACCAGGCCCGGGGAGCTGTTTTTT. It yields the protein CASRGDVTRPGELFF.

The chain couples TRBV14 to TRBJ1-1; possible D gene TRBD1, 6 bases. V lost 3 bases and J 5 bases, leaving 19 bases between the germline ends. The V gene's germline CDR1 is SGHDN and CDR2 FVKESK. The CDR3 loop spans 16 amino acids. CDR3 in DNA: TGTGCCAGCAGCCAGGGCCAGTGGGGGGCGAGTACTGAAGCTTTCTTT. It is translated as CASSQGQWGASTEAFF.

J is TRBJ2-1 and V is TRBV9; D gene unclear. Between the trimmed V and J ends, which lost 0 bases and 9 bases, there was a span of 13 bases. Germline CDR1 SGDLS, CDR2 YYNGEE. The CDR3 has 14 residues. CDR3 in DNA: TGTGCCAGCAGCGTAGATGGTCGAGAGTTTGAGCAGTTCTTC. It is translated as CASSVDGREFEQFF.